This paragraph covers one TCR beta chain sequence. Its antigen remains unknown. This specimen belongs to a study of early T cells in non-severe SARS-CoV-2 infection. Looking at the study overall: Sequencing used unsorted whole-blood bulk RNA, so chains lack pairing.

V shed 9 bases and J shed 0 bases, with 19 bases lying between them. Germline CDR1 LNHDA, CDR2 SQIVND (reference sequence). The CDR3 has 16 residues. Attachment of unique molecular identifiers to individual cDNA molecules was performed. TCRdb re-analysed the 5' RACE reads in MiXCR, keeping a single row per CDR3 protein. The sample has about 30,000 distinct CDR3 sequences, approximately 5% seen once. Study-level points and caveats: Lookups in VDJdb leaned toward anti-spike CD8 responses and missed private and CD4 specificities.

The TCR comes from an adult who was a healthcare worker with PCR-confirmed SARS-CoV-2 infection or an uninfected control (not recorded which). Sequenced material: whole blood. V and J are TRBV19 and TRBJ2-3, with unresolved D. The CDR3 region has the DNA TGTGCCAGCAGGAACCGGGCCGGAACTAGCACAGATACGCAGTATTTT. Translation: CASRNRAGTSTDTQYF.